The 21 T cell receptor beta chains listed next were all sequenced from one sample in a study of blood T cells in healthy people across ages. The use of a sample-barcoded 5' primer and a J-beta primer mix characterized a second PCR of 7 to 11 cycles. TCRdb reprocessed the 5' RACE reads with MiXCR, giving one entry per CDR3 protein. There are 1 million or so distinct CDR3 sequences in the sample; under 30% occur only once, and less than 0.75% lies in the top ten. These data also featured in a second study, about T cells of mothers and their children.

The sample comprised blood. The receptors were sampled from a girl aged 2-15 years in good health.

The CDR3: CSAPGLAGGPYNEQFF. The CDR3 coding sequence is TGCAGTGCTCCGGGACTAGCGGGGGGACCATACAATGAGCAGTTCTTC. This chain uses TRBV20-1 with TRBJ2-1, with 15 bases aligning to TRBD2. The germline gives CDR1 DFQATT, CDR2 SNEGSKA (reference sequence). The CDR3 runs to 16 residues. V was clipped by 5 bases and J by 4 bases; unmatched bases: 6.

V and J are TRBV5-1 and TRBJ2-2; no firm D call. Germline CDR1 and CDR2: SGHRS and YFSETQ. V lost 0 bases, J lost 3 bases, and 6 bases lay in between. The CDR3 consists of 14 residues. The CDR3 protein is CASSLDFYTGELFF. The CDR3 DNA follows: TGCGCCAGCAGCTTGGATTTCTACACCGGGGAGCTGTTTTTT.

The V call is TRBV15, the J call TRBJ1-6; D is uncertain. The CDR3 spans 14 residues. Germline values: CDR1 LNHNV, CDR2 YYDKDF (reference sequence). V was shortened by 5 bases and J by 6 bases, with 11 bases between the two germline ends. CDR3 residues: CATSLWVLNSPLHF. In DNA form, the CDR3 reads TGTGCCACCAGCTTATGGGTCCTTAATTCACCCCTCCACTTT.

This clonotype came up once. The chain combines TRBV29-1 with TRBJ2-7; TRBD2 aligns across 10 bases. The CDR3 runs to 15 residues. V lost 6 bases and J lost 3; bases outside the gene matches: 11. Germline loops: CDR1 SQVTM, CDR2 ANQGSEA. The CDR3 loop is CSVSNPGLAIYEQYF. Here the CDR3 DNA reads TGCAGCGTGTCAAACCCGGGACTAGCGATCTACGAGCAGTACTTC.

Comments on this clonotype: At one boundary the junction diverges from the germline segment, which might be a read error. The rearrangement joins TRBV29-1 to TRBJ1-5; 8 bases map to TRBD1. CDR3 length equals 12 residues. Per the germline V gene, CDR1 is SQVTM and CDR2 is ANQGSEA. The CDR3 protein is CSASTGEQPQHF. DNA of the CDR3: TGCAGCGCCTCGACAGGGGAGCAGCCCCAGCACTTT.

This clonotype was seen a handful of times. The V call is TRBV7-2, the J call TRBJ2-2, with 10 bases lining up with TRBD2. V dropped 5 bases and J dropped 6; count of bases not matched to a gene: 6. This CDR3 spans 15 amino acids. Germline V gives CDR1 SGHTA, CDR2 FQGNSA. CDR3 loop: CASSRSGGEAGELFF. CDR3 bases: TGTGCCAGCAGCCGAAGCGGGGGGGAGGCCGGGGAGCTGTTTTTT.

This chain joins TRBV12-3 or TRBV12-4 and TRBJ1-2; tentatively, D is TRBD1 (5 bases). Trimming shortened V by 3 bases and J by 4 bases, and 15 bases separated the two germline ends. The CDR3 sequence is 15 residues long. CDR3 DNA: TGTGCCAGCAGTTTCGACAGCTTTTCGGCCTATGGCTACACCTTC. Protein product: CASSFDSFSAYGYTF.

This clonotype occurred a few times. The J gene is TRBJ2-3, the V gene TRBV19; a possible D gene is TRBD2 (5 bases). V was shortened by 5 bases and J by 4 bases, with 16 bases between the two germline ends. CDR1 and CDR2 (germline): LNHDA, SQIVND (reference sequence). The CDR3 extends over 15 amino acids. Here the CDR3 reads CASSRLALVSDTQYF. The DNA of the CDR3 is TGTGCCAGTAGTCGGCTAGCACTCGTGTCAGATACGCAGTATTTT.

This clonotype was recorded only once. This chain links TRBV20-1 with TRBJ2-5; D might be TRBD2 (6 bases). Gene TRBJ2-7 matches the end of the DNA better, so the J call may be wrong. The CDR3 is 16 residues long. Germline V gene sequence: CDR1 DFQATT, CDR2 SNEGSKA (reference sequence). CDR3 sequence: CSARLGVTYGLYEQYF. The CDR3 DNA follows: TGCAGTGCTAGATTGGGTGTAACATACGGACTATACGAGCAGTACTTC.

This clonotype was counted between two and nine times. The rearrangement joins TRBV5-1 to TRBJ2-5; no reliable D call. TRBJ2-7 matches the DNA end more closely, so the J call is doubtful. CDR1 is SGHRS, CDR2 YFSETQ, per germline. This CDR3 is 13 amino acids long. As DNA, the CDR3 is TGCGCCAGCAGCCCTGGAATGAGTTACGAGCAGTACTTC. This encodes CASSPGMSYEQYF.

The chain has TRBV28 and TRBJ2-5; TRBD2 might be the D (5 bases). The end of the DNA fits TRBJ2-1 better, so the J call may be wrong. Germline-derived CDR1 and CDR2 are MDHEN and SYDVKM. The CDR3 totals 13 residues. The CDR3 bases are TGTGCCAGCAGTTCTACTAGGCTGGGTGAGCAGTTCTTC. Its translation: CASSSTRLGEQFF.

The V call is TRBV29-1, the J call TRBJ2-5, with a weak D call TRBD1 (5 bases). The end of the DNA aligns better with TRBJ2-1, so the J call may be wrong. This CDR3 region has 13 residues. CDR1 and CDR2 (germline): SQVTM, ANQGSEA. CDR3 sequence reads: CSVEETENNEQFF. The CDR3 nucleotides are TGCAGCGTTGAAGAGACAGAAAACAATGAGCAGTTCTTC.

Only a few counts were recorded for this clonotype. J is TRBJ1-1 and V is TRBV9, with D possibly matching TRBD1 (6 bases). V lost 3 bases and J 0 bases, leaving 18 bases between the germline ends. The CDR3 is 17 residues long. Germline V gene lookup returns CDR1 SGDLS and CDR2 YYNGEE. In DNA form, the CDR3 reads TGTGCCAGCAGCGCGGGACAATTTCCCCGGATGAACACTGAAGCTTTCTTT. Amino acids: CASSAGQFPRMNTEAFF. Full variable domain (missing parts from reference TRBV9 and TRBJ1-1): DSGVTQTPKHLITATGQRVTLRCSPRSGDLSVYWYQQSLDQGLQFLIQYYNGEERAKGNILERFSAQQFPDLHSELNLSSLELGDSALYFCASSAGQFPRMNTEAFFGQGTRLTVV.

The chain links TRBV7-2 to TRBJ2-3; D remains ambiguous. In germline, CDR1 is SGHTA, CDR2 FQGNSA. The CDR3 has 15 residues. V lost 5 bases to trimming and J lost 3 bases, with 15 bases between them. CDR3 protein: CASSLSLPPTDTQYF. CDR3 nucleotide sequence: TGTGCCAGCAGCCTTAGTCTTCCCCCGACAGATACGCAGTATTTT.

J is TRBJ1-4 and V is TRBV20-1, with a weak D call TRBD1 (5 bases). Germline assignment: CDR1 DFQATT and CDR2 SNEGSKA (reference sequence). Trimming left V 7 bases short and J 10 bases short, with 10 bases between. There are 10 residues in the CDR3. The CDR3, as DNA: TGCAGTGTAAGGGGAGTAAAACTGTTTTTT. Translated, it gives CSVRGVKLFF.

This clonotype has just one count. V and J are TRBV5-1 and TRBJ2-7; no definite D call. V was shortened by 1 base and J by 0 bases, with 8 bases between the two germline ends. The CDR3 totals 14 residues. Germline values: CDR1 SGHRS, CDR2 YFSETQ. CDR3 amino acids: CASSLMESSYEQYF. The CDR3 nucleotides are TGCGCCAGCAGCTTGATGGAGAGCTCCTACGAGCAGTACTTC.

This rearrangement joins TRBV3-1 to TRBJ2-3; D remains ambiguous. Trimming removed 1 base at V and 8 bases at J, with 19 bases between. The CDR3 has 16 amino acids. The germline V gene has CDR1 LGHDT and CDR2 YNNKEL (reference sequence). CDR3 region: CASSQGALTRSVTQYF. DNA for the CDR3: TGTGCCAGCAGCCAAGGAGCCCTGACACGTAGTGTTACGCAGTATTTT.

This rearrangement joins TRBV6-1 to TRBJ2-5; 10 bases match TRBD2. The end of the DNA aligns better with TRBJ2-7, so the J call may be wrong. The CDR3 extends over 13 amino acids. CDR1 is MNHNS, CDR2 SASEGT, per germline. The CDR3 DNA reads as TGTGCCAGCGAACTAGCGGGGATTTACGAGCAGTACTTC. This codes for CASELAGIYEQYF.

The table lists this clonotype with a few counts. The chain's CDR3 is CASSQDRGYDTQYF. CDR3 nucleotides: TGCGCCAGCAGCCAAGATAGGGGATACGATACGCAGTATTTT. The V call is TRBV4-1, the J call TRBJ2-3, with a tentative D call TRBD1 (5 bases). The V gene lost 0 bases and the J gene lost 6 bases, with 10 bases spanning the gap. Germline assignment: CDR1 MGHRA and CDR2 YSYEKL. This CDR3 comprises 14 residues.

The rearrangement uses TRBV28 and TRBJ2-4; possibly TRBD2 for D (6 bases). CDR3 length: 13 residues. With 3 bases removed from V and 8 bases from J, the gap between germline ends came to 11 bases. The germline gives CDR1 MDHEN, CDR2 SYDVKM. CDR3 sequence reads: CASSFSIADIQYF. As DNA, the CDR3 is TGTGCCAGCAGTTTTTCCATAGCGGACATTCAGTACTTC.

The chain is built from TRBV5-1 and TRBJ1-2; a possible D gene is TRBD1 (6 bases). Germline V gene lookup returns CDR1 SGHRS and CDR2 YFSETQ. Between the trimmed V and J ends, which lost 0 bases and 4 bases, there was a span of 13 bases. CDR3 length: 15 amino acids. CDR3 sequence reads: CASSLVGGYGYGYTF. CDR3 DNA sequence: TGCGCCAGCAGCTTGGTAGGGGGGTATGGCTATGGCTACACCTTC.